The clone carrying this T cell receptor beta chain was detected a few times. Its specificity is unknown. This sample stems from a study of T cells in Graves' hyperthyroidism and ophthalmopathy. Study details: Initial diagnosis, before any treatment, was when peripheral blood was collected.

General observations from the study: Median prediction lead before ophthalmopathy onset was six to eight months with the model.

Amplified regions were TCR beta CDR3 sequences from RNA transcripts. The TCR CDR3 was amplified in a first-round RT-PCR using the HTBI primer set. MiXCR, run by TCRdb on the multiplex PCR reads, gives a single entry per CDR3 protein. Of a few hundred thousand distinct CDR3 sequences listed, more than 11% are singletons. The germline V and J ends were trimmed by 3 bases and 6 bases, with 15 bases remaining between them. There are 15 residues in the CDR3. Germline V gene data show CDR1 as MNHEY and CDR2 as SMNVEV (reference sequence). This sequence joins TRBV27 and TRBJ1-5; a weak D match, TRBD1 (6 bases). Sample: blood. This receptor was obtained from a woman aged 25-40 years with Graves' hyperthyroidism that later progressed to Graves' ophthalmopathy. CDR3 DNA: TGTGCCAGCAGTTTTTGGGGGGCCGCCCCTCAGCCCCAGCATTTT. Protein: CASSFWGAAPQPQHF.